These 2 T cell receptor beta chains came from one sample sequenced in a study of T-cell memory formation after mild COVID-19 (dated by TCRdb to the early 2020s). Libraries came from 5' RACE. Data came from an Illumina NovaSeq 6000. TCRdb ran its own pipeline on the public reads, namely fastp trimming at Q25 and MiXCR clone calling, and kept in-frame beta chains. Rows are combined by CDR3 protein, so each entry shows the most common genes and DNA. The sample table shows 150,000 or so distinct CDR3 sequences, and more than 12% are seen once. The biggest ten clones account for 13% to 15% of the sample. The specimen sequenced was PBMCs or a T cell subset sorted from them (not recorded which). The receptors were gathered from an adult woman who had mild COVID-19 (a few samples of this study predate the infection). The sample titles of this study are shuffled in the database, so cell type and time point are left out; the donor was told from shared clones.

J is TRBJ2-7 and V is TRBV12-3 or TRBV12-4, with 7 positions matching TRBD2. This CDR3 is 14 amino acids long. J gave up 3 bases and V 1 base, and 3 bases lay outside the gene matches. The chain's CDR3 is CASSLVSGGYEQYF. The CDR3 nucleotides are TGTGCCAGCAGTTTAGTCTCGGGGGGCTACGAGCAGTACTTC.

This clonotype was counted a few times. The CDR3 bases are TGCGCCAGCAGCTTAAGTAGGAACAGGGTTGGCCAAGAGACCCAGTACTTC. Translation: CASSLSRNRVGQETQYF. The rearrangement links TRBV5-1 to TRBJ2-5; D might be TRBD1 (6 bases). V lost 2 bases to trimming and J lost 1 base, with 18 bases between them. The CDR3 extends over 17 amino acids. Germline V gene data show CDR1 as SGHRS and CDR2 as YFSETQ.